What follows are 29 T cell receptor beta chains derived from one specimen sequenced in a study of cytomegalovirus exposure and HLA in healthy donors. Data came from immunoSEQ multiplex PCR; TCRdb stores just in-frame clones and leaves some out. The repertoire has some 350,000 clones, about 85% of them found once; the top ten carry approximately 1.1%. Source material: PBMCs. These TCRs come from a woman in her twenties or thirties in good health and CMV-seropositive.

The chain joins TRBV9 to TRBJ2-1; 10 bases line up with TRBD2. With 2 bases clipped from V and 1 base from J, the junction kept 3 bases outside the gene matches. The CDR3 contains 16 residues. The germline V gene has CDR1 SGDLS and CDR2 YYNGEE. The chain's CDR3 is CASSVTSGASYNEQFF. The CDR3 DNA reads as TGTGCCAGCAGCGTCACTAGCGGGGCTTCCTACAATGAGCAGTTCTTC.

This chain joins TRBV28 and TRBJ2-7; D ambiguous. The V gene's germline CDR1 is MDHEN and CDR2 SYDVKM. The germline V and J ends were trimmed by 6 bases and 5 bases, with 14 bases remaining between them. The CDR3 length is 13 residues. CDR3: CASSPGPSNEQYF. CDR3 DNA: TGTGCCAGCAGCCCCGGGCCTTCGAACGAGCAGTACTTC.

The chain combines TRBV7-8 with TRBJ2-1; D is perhaps TRBD1 or TRBD2 (7 bases each). The germline V gene encodes CDR1 SGHVS and CDR2 FQNEAQ. The CDR3 is 15 amino acids. V was cut by 7 bases and J by 2 bases, with 15 bases left in between. The CDR3 sequence: CASTQGGPPYNEQFF. As DNA, the CDR3 is TGTGCCAGCACTCAGGGGGGGCCGCCCTACAATGAGCAGTTCTTC. Using reference TRBV7-8 and TRBJ2-1 for the parts outside the CDR3, the full variable domain is GAGVSQSPRYKVAKRGQDVALRCDPISGHVSLFWYQQALGQGPEFLTYFQNEAQLDKSGLPSDRFFAERPEGSVSTLKIQRTQQEDSAVYLCASTQGGPPYNEQFFGPGTRLTVL.

This chain links TRBV5-1 with TRBJ2-7, with 7 bases that match TRBD2. The CDR3 runs 15 residues. Germline V gene sequence: CDR1 SGHRS, CDR2 YFSETQ. The junction had 5 bases not matched to a gene; V was cut back by 2 bases and J by 0 bases. CDR3: CASSLPLASSYEQYF. The CDR3 bases are TGCGCCAGCAGCTTACCACTAGCGAGCTCCTACGAGCAGTACTTC.

This rearrangement joins TRBV28 to TRBJ1-5, with D possibly TRBD1 on 6 matching bases. The germline V gene encodes CDR1 MDHEN and CDR2 SYDVKM. This CDR3 contains 17 residues. V lost 4 bases and J 2 bases, leaving 18 bases between the germline ends. The CDR3, as DNA: TGTGCCAGCAGTTCCCCTCACTACAGGGTGGGCAATCAGCCCCAGCATTTT. Translated: CASSSPHYRVGNQPQHF.

The V and J genes are TRBV27 and TRBJ2-1; 9 bases fit TRBD2. The CDR3 has 14 residues. The V and J ends lost 6 bases and 10 bases, in that order; junction bases with no gene match: 10. CDR1 is MNHEY, CDR2 SMNVEV, per germline (reference sequence). The CDR3 bases are TGTGCCAGCAGACCAGGACTAGCGACTCGGGAGCAGTTCTTC. Its translation: CASRPGLATREQFF.

The chain couples TRBV27 to TRBJ2-5; perhaps TRBD1 as D (6 bases). V gave up 4 bases and J gave up 2 bases, with 17 bases separating them. CDR1 and CDR2 from the germline V gene are MNHEY and SMNVEV (reference sequence). This CDR3 has 16 amino acids. CDR3 region: CASSSRARQVQETQYF. The DNA for the CDR3 is TGTGCCAGCAGTTCTCGTGCCCGACAGGTACAAGAGACCCAGTACTTC.

The rearrangement uses TRBV15 and TRBJ2-5; 12 bases agree with TRBD2. The CDR3 has 18 residues. Looked up from germline, CDR1 is LNHNV and CDR2 is YYDKDF (reference sequence). Unmatched junction bases numbered 13, after V lost 5 bases and J lost 3 bases. This CDR3 reads CATSAAELAGGFEETQYF. The CDR3 nucleotides read TGTGCCACCAGCGCCGCCGAACTAGCGGGAGGTTTTGAAGAGACCCAGTACTTC.

V and J are TRBV9 and TRBJ2-1; D is possibly TRBD2 (5 bases). CDR1 is SGDLS and CDR2 is YYNGEE in the germline V gene. V shed 10 bases and J shed 5 bases, with 13 bases lying between them. The CDR3 loop spans 12 amino acids. CDR3 nucleotides: TGTGCCGGAGGTCGTGGGGACAATGAGCAGTTCTTC. Amino acids: CAGGRGDNEQFF.

V and J are TRBV28 and TRBJ1-5; D not resolved. Trimming removed 2 bases from V and 3 bases from J, with 8 bases in between. Per the germline V gene, CDR1 is MDHEN and CDR2 is SYDVKM. This CDR3 has 14 residues. The CDR3 loop reads CASSLPVNNQPQHF. In nucleotides, the CDR3 is TGTGCCAGCAGTTTACCGGTGAACAATCAGCCCCAGCATTTT.

The V and J genes are TRBV7-3 and TRBJ2-6, with no clear D. Per the germline V gene, CDR1 is SGHTA and CDR2 is FQGTGA. The CDR3 has 14 amino acids. Between the trimmed V and J ends, which lost 4 bases and 0 bases, there was a span of 4 bases. As DNA, the CDR3 is TGTGCCAGCAGCTCTAGCTCTGGGGCCAACGTCCTGACTTTC. This codes for CASSSSSGANVLTF.

This clone appeared once. This chain connects TRBV5-1 to TRBJ1-1, with a tentative D call TRBD1 (5 bases). Trimming removed 4 bases at V and 1 base at J, with 14 bases between. The CDR3 covers 15 residues. The germline V gene has CDR1 SGHRS and CDR2 YFSETQ. The CDR3 DNA sequence: TGCGCCAGCAGCCTGCGGGGAGGGGCGAACACTGAAGCTTTCTTT. It specifies CASSLRGGANTEAFF.

The chain links TRBV30 to TRBJ2-3; perhaps TRBD2 as D (6 bases). The CDR3 consists of 16 residues. V gave up 3 bases and J gave up 2 bases, with 18 bases separating them. The germline V gene has CDR1 GTSNPN and CDR2 SVGIG (reference sequence). CDR3 nucleotides: TGTGCCTGGAGCGAGGTAAATAGCGGTTCCACAGATACGCAGTATTTT. Residues: CAWSEVNSGSTDTQYF.

The chain carries TRBV30 and TRBJ1-2, with 9 bases matching TRBD1. Trimming took 3 bases from V and 2 from J; bases not matched to a gene: 4. In germline, CDR1 is GTSNPN, CDR2 SVGIG (reference sequence). There are 14 residues in the CDR3. The CDR3: CAWRDRGENYGYTF. The DNA for the CDR3 is TGTGCCTGGAGGGACAGGGGAGAGAACTATGGCTACACCTTC.

The chain employs TRBV6-1 and TRBJ2-1, with D unresolved. Trimming took off 4 bases at V and 1 base at J, with 8 bases between the two ends. Germline loops: CDR1 MNHNS, CDR2 SASEGT. The CDR3 runs to 14 residues. The CDR3 here is CASSAGTSYNEQFF. The CDR3 DNA follows: TGTGCCAGCAGTGCCGGCACGTCCTACAATGAGCAGTTCTTC.

The chain joins TRBV6-5 to TRBJ1-5; 7 bases agree with TRBD1. The V gene end was trimmed by 5 bases and the J gene end by 7 bases; junction bases not matched to a gene: 8. The germline gives CDR1 MNHEY, CDR2 SVGAGI. This CDR3 has 14 amino acids. CDR3 in DNA: TGTGCCAGCAGTGACACCACAGGGGTACAGCCCCAGCATTTT. Translation: CASSDTTGVQPQHF.

This chain links TRBV7-6 with TRBJ2-7; unclear D gene. Trimming left V 2 bases short and J 3 bases short, with 8 bases between. Germline CDR1 SGHVS, CDR2 FNYEAQ. The CDR3 is made up of 13 amino acids. CDR3 amino acids: CASSLQHDYEQYF. The CDR3 bases are TGTGCCAGCAGCTTACAACATGACTACGAGCAGTACTTC. The whole variable domain, filled in from reference TRBV7-6 and TRBJ2-7, reads GAGVSQSPRYKVTKRGQDVALRCDPISGHVSLYWYRQALGQGPEFLTYFNYEAQQDKSGLPNDRFSAERPEGSISTLTIQRTEQRDSAMYRCASSLQHDYEQYFGPGTRLTVT.

The V call is TRBV15, the J call TRBJ1-2; D is possibly TRBD1 (5 bases). V gave up 1 base and J gave up 2 bases, with 11 bases separating them. Germline V gives CDR1 LNHNV, CDR2 YYDKDF (reference sequence). The CDR3 runs 15 residues. CDR3: CATSRGSSGNYGYTF. CDR3 sequence (DNA): TGTGCCACCAGCAGAGGTTCATCAGGGAACTATGGCTACACCTTC.

The chain has TRBV6-5 and TRBJ1-1; no clear D. Looked up from germline, CDR1 is MNHEY and CDR2 is SVGAGI. The germline V and J ends were trimmed by 9 bases and 5 bases, with 13 bases remaining between them. The CDR3 is 12 amino acids. The CDR3 spells CASSRRATEAFF. CDR3 DNA: TGTGCCAGTTCTCGCCGAGCAACTGAAGCTTTCTTT.

The V call is TRBV9, the J call TRBJ1-1, with 9 nucleotides matching TRBD1. V shed 4 bases, J shed 1 base, and the junction held 2 bases outside the gene matches. This CDR3 comprises 14 residues. Germline lookup yields CDR1 SGDLS and CDR2 YYNGEE. This CDR3 is CASSKTGGNTEAFF. In DNA form, the CDR3 reads TGTGCCAGCAGCAAGACAGGGGGGAACACTGAAGCTTTCTTT.

The chain links TRBV28 to TRBJ1-4; 9 bases agree with TRBD1. Trimming removed 4 bases from V and 8 bases from J; junction bases left unmatched: 17. This CDR3 is 18 amino acids long. The germline CDR1 and CDR2 sequences are MDHEN and SYDVKM. The CDR3 DNA sequence: TGTGCCAGCAGTTATACCGGGACAGGGTCTGTGGTAGGAGAAAAACTGTTTTTT. Protein product: CASSYTGTGSVVGEKLFF.

V is TRBV30 and J is TRBJ1-4; D perhaps matches TRBD1 (5 bases). CDR3 size: 16 residues. The germline gives CDR1 GTSNPN, CDR2 SVGIG (reference sequence). Trimming removed 3 bases from V and 1 base from J, with 15 bases in between. The CDR3 loop is CAWSLQGGVTNEKLFF. Here the CDR3 DNA reads TGTGCCTGGAGCCTGCAGGGAGGGGTAACTAATGAAAAACTGTTTTTT.

The chain combines TRBV5-1 with TRBJ1-1, with 9 bases matching TRBD1. The V gene's germline CDR1 is SGHRS and CDR2 YFSETQ. J was trimmed by 8 bases and V by 1 base; bases with no gene match: 3. The CDR3 is 13 amino acids. The CDR3 sequence: CASSLRDRAEAFF. The CDR3 DNA reads TGCGCCAGCAGCTTGCGGGACAGGGCAGAAGCTTTCTTT.

V is TRBV5-1 and J is TRBJ1-2, with TRBD1 matching over 8 bases. This CDR3 region has 14 residues. V lost 0 bases, J lost 2 bases, and 0 bases stayed unmatched. Germline lookup yields CDR1 SGHRS and CDR2 YFSETQ. The CDR3, as DNA: TGCGCCAGCAGCTTGGGGGACAGGAACTATGGCTACACCTTC. This sequence encodes CASSLGDRNYGYTF.

V gene TRBV5-6 combines with J gene TRBJ2-5; D remains ambiguous. The CDR3 is made up of 14 amino acids. Between the trimmed V and J ends, which lost 1 base and 5 bases, there was a span of 12 bases. Germline assignment: CDR1 SGHDT and CDR2 YYEEEE. The CDR3 spells CASSLIRPAETQYF. The CDR3 nucleotides are TGTGCCAGCAGCTTGATCCGACCGGCGGAGACCCAGTACTTC. Full variable domain (rest looked up from reference TRBV5-6 and TRBJ2-5): DAGVTQSPTHLIKTRGQQVTLRCSPKSGHDTVSWYQQALGQGPQFIFQYYEEEERQRGNFPDRFSGHQFPNYSSELNVNALLLGDSALYLCASSLIRPAETQYFGPGTRLLVL.

This chain connects TRBV9 to TRBJ1-5, with D uncertain. From germline, CDR1 is SGDLS and CDR2 YYNGEE. The CDR3 totals 15 residues. V lost 4 bases and J 0 bases, leaving 11 bases between the germline ends. DNA of the CDR3: TGTGCCAGCAGCAAGACGGGGTTTAGCAATCAGCCCCAGCATTTT. Encoded protein: CASSKTGFSNQPQHF.

The DNA for the CDR3 is TGTGCCACCAGCAGACAGGGCAGGGACACTGAAGCTTTCTTT. It is translated as CATSRQGRDTEAFF. The J gene is TRBJ1-1, the V gene TRBV15; tentative D call: TRBD1 (5 bases). Germline V gene sequence: CDR1 LNHNV, CDR2 YYDKDF (reference sequence). The germline V and J ends were trimmed by 2 bases and 3 bases, with 10 bases remaining between them. This CDR3 comprises 14 residues.

V and J are TRBV7-9 and TRBJ2-1; 10 nucleotides align to TRBD1. V lost 4 bases, J lost 8 bases, and 8 bases stayed unmatched. Germline assignment: CDR1 SEHNR and CDR2 FQNEAQ (reference sequence). The CDR3 runs to 15 residues. Written as DNA, the CDR3 is TGTGCCAGCAGCTCCCGGGACAGGGGATTCGATGAGCAGTTCTTC. Its translation: CASSSRDRGFDEQFF.

The chain uses TRBV7-9 and TRBJ1-2, with a weak D call TRBD1 (5 bases). Looked up from germline, CDR1 is SEHNR and CDR2 is FQNEAQ (reference sequence). Deletions cut 3 bases from V and 8 bases from J, with 13 bases between. The CDR3 consists of 13 residues. The CDR3 region has the DNA TGTGCCAGCAGCTTGCGGCAGGGTGCCGGCTACACCTTC. Encoded protein: CASSLRQGAGYTF.